These T cell receptor beta chains were read from a single sample in a study of blood T cell repertoires in COVID-19. Produced via immunoSEQ multiplex PCR; TCRdb's table is partial and in-frame only. The data show 200,000 to 300,000 clones, 70% to 90% seen once. Specimen: peripheral blood. The receptor set was obtained from a woman aged 55-69 years with active or convalescent COVID-19. The CDR3 runs from the conserved cysteine through the conserved F or W. A D gene is named only where the DNA matches it firmly. Clone size is not always given. Where it is, it says once, few, many or a class for expanded clones.

>NA|TRBV11-2|NA|TRBJ1-2
TGTGCCAGCAGCTTAACAGGTATAAGCTATGGCTACACCTTC
CASSLTGISYGYTF
>TRBD2|TRBV5-1|NA|TRBJ2-5
TGCGCCAGCAGCTACACGTGGACTAGCGGGCAAGAGACCCAGTACTTC
CASSYTWTSGQETQYF
>NA|TRBV27|NA|TRBJ1-3
TGTGCCAGCAGTTTAGGGGGGTTGCCTGGAAACACCATATATTTT
CASSLGGLPGNTIYF
>TRBD2|TRBV19|NA|TRBJ2-2
TGTGCCAGTGACACTGGGGGGGCCGGGGAGCTGTTTTTT
CASDTGGAGELFF
>NA|TRBV27|NA|TRBJ2-5
TGTGCCAGCAGCCCTCGGAGGGGCTCGGAGACCCAGTACTTC
CASSPRRGSETQYF
>NA|TRBV4-1|NA|TRBJ2-5
TGCGCCAGCAGCGACACTAGCATTCAAACTCAAGAGACCCAGTACTTC
CASSDTSIQTQETQYF
>TRBD1|TRBV19|NA|TRBJ1-4
TGTGCCAGTAGTATGACTCCGGGACAGGGTGGCGAAAAACTGTTTTTT
CASSMTPGQGGEKLFF
>NA|TRBV5-1|NA|TRBJ1-2
TGCGCCAGCAGCACATCAGGGTCTAACTATGGCTACACCTTC
CASSTSGSNYGYTF
>NA|TRBV27|NA|TRBJ2-2
TGTGCCAGCAGTTTATCGGGGGCAGGGGGAGGCCGGGAGCTGTTTTTT
CASSLSGAGGGRELFF
>TRBD1|TRBV19|NA|TRBJ2-2
TGCCGACAGGGAGAAGTTGCCGGGGAGCTGTTTTTT
CRQGEVAGELFF
>NA|TRBV30|NA|TRBJ1-1
TGTGCCATTCAACGGGGTTCGGGGAACACTGAAGCTTTCTTT
CAIQRGSGNTEAFF
>NA|TRBV30|NA|TRBJ1-2
TGTGCCTGGAGTACCGGCGGGGGGAGGAGCTATGGCTACACCTTC
CAWSTGGGRSYGYTF
>NA|TRBV10-2|NA|TRBJ2-2
TGCGCCAGCGAACCAGCGTCGAACACCGGGGAGCTGTTTTTT
CASEPASNTGELFF
>TRBD1|TRBV11-2|NA|TRBJ1-2
TGTGCCAGCAGCTCATTACGGACAGGGCGACACCCTCATGGCTACACCTTC
CASSSLRTGRHPHGYTF
>NA|TRBV4-2|NA|TRBJ1-4
TGTGCCAGCAGCCAAGATCCTGCAGGGGCTAATGAAAAACTGTTTTTT
CASSQDPAGANEKLFF
>TRBD2|TRBV3-1/TRBV3-2|NA|TRBJ2-3
TGTGCCAGCAGCCAAGATCCCTCGGCTAGCGGGATCGGCACAGATACGCAGTATTTT
CASSQDPSASGIGTDTQYF
>NA|TRBV5-8|NA|TRBJ1-2
TGTGCAGCAGGGGAGTTCGTCTATGGCTACACCTTC
CAAGEFVYGYTF
>TRBD2|TRBV15|NA|TRBJ2-5
TGTGCCACCAGCAGAGATAGACTAGCGGGAGCCGAGACCCAGTACTTC
CATSRDRLAGAETQYF
>TRBD1|TRBV19|NA|TRBJ2-2
TGTGCCAGTAGTCCCGGGACAGGTTACGCCGGGGAGCTGTTTTTT
CASSPGTGYAGELFF
>TRBD2|TRBV18|NA|TRBJ2-2
TGTGCCAGCTCACCACGGGAGGGCCACACCGGGGAGCTGTTTTTT
CASSPREGHTGELFF
>TRBD1|TRBV5-1|NA|TRBJ1-1
TGCGCCAGCAGCTACCTCGGACAGGACACTGAAGCTTTCTTT
CASSYLGQDTEAFF
>TRBD2|TRBV11-3|NA|TRBJ2-1
TGTGCCAGCAGCTTAGAAGAGCGGGAGCTCATCGCCTACAATGAGCAGTTCTTC
CASSLEERELIAYNEQFF
>NA|TRBV5-1|NA|TRBJ1-6
TGCGCCAGCCGCCGGGACTATAATTCACCCCTCCACTTT
CASRRDYNSPLHF
>NA|TRBV28|NA|TRBJ1-6
TGTGCCAGCAGTGGTCTGGGGGAGGGGCACTATAATTCACCCCTCCACTTT
CASSGLGEGHYNSPLHF
>TRBD1|TRBV24-1|NA|TRBJ1-5
TGTGCCACCAGTGAGGGCGGACAGGGCGGGACGATCCAGCCCCAGCATTTT
CATSEGGQGGTIQPQHF
>NA|TRBV28|NA|TRBJ2-2
TGTGCCAGCAGTTTATTCCCGGGGGCGAACACCGGGGAGCTGTTTTTT
CASSLFPGANTGELFF
>NA|TRBV5-3|NA|TRBJ2-3
TGTGCCAGAAGCTTATGCTTGGCGGATAGCACAGATACGCAGTATTTT
CARSLCLADSTDTQYF
>TRBD2|TRBV24-1|once|TRBJ2-1
TGTGCCACCAGTGACCCCCAACTAGCGGGAGGCTCCTACAATGAGCAGTTCTTC
CATSDPQLAGGSYNEQFF
>TRBD2|TRBV11-2|NA|TRBJ2-3
TGTGCCAGCAGCTTAACAGTCCTTAGCGGGGGAATGACAGATACGCAGTATTTT
CASSLTVLSGGMTDTQYF
>NA|TRBV6-5|NA|TRBJ1-2
TGTGCCAGCAGTCCACACAGGGCTTCTAACTATGGCTACACCTTC
CASSPHRASNYGYTF
>NA|TRBV7-2|NA|TRBJ2-5
TGTGCCAGCAGCTTTAGTAGTATGGAGACCCAGTACTTC
CASSFSSMETQYF
>NA|TRBV19|few|TRBJ2-1
TGTGCCAGTAGTATAGGTCAGGGCGCATACAATGAGCAGTTCTTC
CASSIGQGAYNEQFF
>NA|TRBV7-9|NA|TRBJ2-3
TGTGCCAGCAGCTTAGCGGGAGCAGATACGCAGTATTTT
CASSLAGADTQYF
>NA|TRBV5-1|NA|TRBJ1-3
TGCGCCAGCAGCCCCAATTTCGGAGACGGAGGCTCTGGAAACACCATATATTTT
CASSPNFGDGGSGNTIYF
>TRBD1|TRBV2|few|TRBJ1-6
TGTGCCAGCAGGGACGGACAGGGAAGGGTGATAGTTGTTAATTCACCCCTCCACTTT
CASRDGQGRVIVVNSPLHF
>TRBD1|TRBV5-6|NA|TRBJ2-1
TGTGCCAGCAGCGGGGACAGGGTTCACGAGCAGTTCTTC
CASSGDRVHEQFF
>NA|TRBV19|NA|TRBJ2-7
TGTGCCAGTACTGGGCAGGGGAACGAGCAGTACTTC
CASTGQGNEQYF
>TRBD2|TRBV11-2|NA|TRBJ2-1
TGTGCCAGCAGCTTGGCTAGCGGGTACAATGAGCAGTTCTTC
CASSLASGYNEQFF
>TRBD2|TRBV4-2|NA|TRBJ2-5
TGTGCCAGCAGCCAAGAGCTAGCGGGAGAGGAAGGAGAGACCCAGTACTTC
CASSQELAGEEGETQYF
>NA|TRBV24-1|NA|TRBJ1-3
TGTGCCACCAGTGATTCCAGCGACTCTGGAAACACCATATATTTT
CATSDSSDSGNTIYF